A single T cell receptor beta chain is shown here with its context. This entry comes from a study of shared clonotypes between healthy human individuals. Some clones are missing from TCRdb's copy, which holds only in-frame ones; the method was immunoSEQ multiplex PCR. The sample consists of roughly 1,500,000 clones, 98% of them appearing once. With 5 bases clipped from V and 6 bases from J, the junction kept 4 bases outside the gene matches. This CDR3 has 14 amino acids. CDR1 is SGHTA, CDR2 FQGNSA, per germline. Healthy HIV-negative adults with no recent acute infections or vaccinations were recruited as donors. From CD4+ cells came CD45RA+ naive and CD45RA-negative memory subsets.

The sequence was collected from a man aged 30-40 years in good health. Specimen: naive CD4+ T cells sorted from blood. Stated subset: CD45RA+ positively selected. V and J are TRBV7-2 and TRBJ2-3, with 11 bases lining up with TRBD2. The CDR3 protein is CASSPGTSGDTQYF. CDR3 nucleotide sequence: TGTGCCAGCAGCCCCGGGACTAGCGGTGATACGCAGTATTTT.